This section outlines one TCR beta chain sequence together with its context. The data were produced by immunoSEQ multiplex PCR, yet TCRdb's version contains in-frame clones alone and is incomplete. The sample shows 380,000 or so clones, 75% to 90% of them seen only once. This entry is derived from a study of Ad26.COV2.S vaccination and SARS-CoV-2 variants. Treatment here: roughly 20 received Ad26.COV2.S at low or high dose, single or two shots; about 5 received placebo; per-sample allocation not given. Samples were taken on day 63 after the first vaccine or placebo injection. This specimen consisted of peripheral blood, obtained in a trial of Ad26.COV2.S vaccine versus placebo. This sequence was found in a person between 18 and 60 years old who received the Ad26.COV2.S COVID-19 vaccine or a placebo.

As DNA, the CDR3 is TGTGCCAGCAGCCAAGGCGGGGCCTACAATGAGCAGTTCTTC. Its protein is CASSQGGAYNEQFF. This chain joins TRBV3-1 (or the pseudogene TRBV3-2) and TRBJ2-1; D may be TRBD2 (6 bases). The germline V gene encodes CDR1 LGHDT and CDR2 YNNKEL (reference sequence). Trimming removed 1 base at V and 2 bases at J, with 6 bases between. The CDR3 runs 14 residues.